The TCR beta chain described here comes from a study of T-cell reconstitution after alpha-beta-depleted transplantation in children. Germline V gives CDR1 SGHTA, CDR2 FQGTGA. The CDR3 length is 16 residues. Of note for this clonotype: Mismatch with germline at one junction end may stem from a read error.

The authors prepared the TCRbeta library with unique molecular identifiers. Each CDR3 protein gets one entry after TCRdb re-called the PCR reads with MiXCR. The sample holds about half a million distinct CDR3 sequences, 12% seen once. The rearrangement uses TRBV7-3 and TRBJ2-5, with 8 bases aligning to TRBD2. The source of this sequence is a human donor who donated a stem cell graft to a child with combined immunodeficiency. This material consisted of PBMCs from the stem cell graft donor, taken from the stem cell graft. Here the CDR3 DNA reads TGTGCCAGCAGCTTAACTAGCGGGGCCTACCAAGAGACCCAGGACTTC. The encoded protein is CASSLTSGAYQETQDF.